The source of this TCR beta chain is a study of OX40 agonist ivuxolimab in advanced cancers. The germline gives CDR1 GTSNPN, CDR2 SVGIG (reference sequence). The CDR3 is 11 residues long. V lost 8 bases to trimming and J lost 1 base, with 8 bases between them. Profiling relied on immunoSEQ multiplex PCR, and the TCRdb table lists in-frame clones only, not all of them. This sample has 89,000 or so clones, with 75% to 95% found just once. This clone has just a few counts. Sample: CD4+ or CD8+ T cells sorted from blood, taken in a trial of the OX40 agonist ivuxolimab. The chain employs TRBV30 and TRBJ1-1; D not certain. The receptor's source is an adult with an advanced solid tumor such as melanoma, head and neck, liver or kidney cancer. The CDR3 nucleotides read TGTGCCCATTCAAGGAACACTGAAGCTTTCTTT. Residues: CAHSRNTEAFF.